The 24 T cell receptor beta chains given below trace back to one sample, sequenced in a study of T cell changes during pregnancy in multiple sclerosis. Assay used: immunoSEQ multiplex PCR; TCRdb lists only in-frame clones, some missing. The data show approximately 44,000 clones, with around 93% seen just once and approximately 0.5% held by the top ten. The source material was CD4+ T cells from peripheral blood mononuclear cells, sampled in the third trimester of pregnancy. The receptors derive from a female donor with multiple sclerosis, enrolled in a pregnancy study.

The chain is built from TRBV9 and TRBJ2-5; possible D gene TRBD2, 5 bases. V lost 7 bases, J lost 5 bases, and 18 bases lay in between. CDR1 is SGDLS, CDR2 YYNGEE, per germline. CDR3 size: 14 residues. The CDR3, as DNA: TGTGCCAGCGGATCCGGACTGAACCGGGAGACCCAGTACTTC. This sequence encodes CASGSGLNRETQYF. The full variable domain, its missing parts supplied by reference TRBV9 and TRBJ2-5, is DSGVTQTPKHLITATGQRVTLRCSPRSGDLSVYWYQQSLDQGLQFLIQYYNGEERAKGNILERFSAQQFPDLHSELNLSSLELGDSALYFCASGSGLNRETQYFGPGTRLLVL.

The chain is built from TRBV5-1 and TRBJ2-6; D possibly corresponds to TRBD2 (5 bases). The CDR3 is made up of 15 amino acids. Germline-derived CDR1 and CDR2 are SGHRS and YFSETQ. The V end was cut by 4 bases, the J end by 0 bases, with 8 bases between. The CDR3 DNA reads TGCGCCAGCAGCCGAGGGAACTCTGGGGCCAACGTCCTGACTTTC. Translating gives CASSRGNSGANVLTF.

The V and J genes are TRBV5-4 and TRBJ1-2; D may be TRBD1 (6 bases). Germline-derived CDR1 and CDR2 are SGHNT and YYREEE (reference sequence). The CDR3 consists of 15 residues. V dropped 0 bases and J dropped 8 bases, with 17 bases sitting between them. The CDR3 DNA reads TGTGCCAGCAGCTTGGGCGGGGGGCCAAGGGACGGCTACACCTTC. It specifies CASSLGGGPRDGYTF.

The genes are TRBV19 and TRBJ2-1; 8 nucleotides agree with TRBD2. Germline CDR1 and CDR2: LNHDA and SQIVND (reference sequence). J lost 9 bases, V lost 3 bases, and 4 bases had no gene match. The CDR3 is 13 residues long. DNA of the CDR3: TGTGCCAGTAGTATGTCTGCGGGAGGTGAGCAGTTCTTC. It encodes CASSMSAGGEQFF.

The CDR3 DNA is TGTGCCAGCAGTTCCTACCAGACAGGGGGAGGTGTCATAAAGACCCAGTACTTC. Encoded protein: CASSSYQTGGGVIKTQYF. V usage is TRBV28 and J usage is TRBJ2-5, with 9 positions matching TRBD1. The CDR3 is made up of 18 amino acids. Germline CDR1 and CDR2: MDHEN and SYDVKM. After removal of 4 bases from V and 6 bases from J, the junction contained 18 bases not matched to a gene.

This chain uses TRBV5-1 with TRBJ2-1; possible D gene TRBD2, 5 bases. The CDR3 contains 17 residues. V was pared by 0 bases and J by 4 bases, with 17 bases between. Germline CDR1 and CDR2: SGHRS and YFSETQ. The CDR3 spells CASSLVTLGVGYNEQFF. CDR3 nucleotide sequence: TGCGCCAGCAGCTTGGTTACTCTGGGAGTGGGGTACAATGAGCAGTTCTTC.

The chain links TRBV13 to TRBJ2-5; D perhaps matches TRBD2 (6 bases). The CDR3 runs 15 residues. Trimming removed 0 bases at V and 2 bases at J, with 10 bases between. Germline CDR1 and CDR2: PRHDT and FYEKMQ (reference sequence). As DNA, the CDR3 is TGTGCCAGCAGCTTAGGAGGGAGGCCTCAAGAGACCCAGTACTTC. Its protein product is CASSLGGRPQETQYF.

The chain employs TRBV7-2 and TRBJ2-1; D perhaps matches TRBD2 (5 bases). Germline V gene data show CDR1 as SGHTA and CDR2 as FQGNSA. The CDR3 sequence is 13 residues long. Trimming removed 1 base at V and 8 bases at J, with 9 bases between. Here the CDR3 reads CASSLEGAHEQFF. For the CDR3, the DNA is TGTGCCAGCAGCTTAGAGGGAGCCCATGAGCAGTTCTTC.

The CDR3: CASSRTGTGANVLTF. For the CDR3, the DNA is TGTGCCAGCAGCCGGACAGGGACTGGGGCCAACGTCCTGACTTTC. This chain connects TRBV6-1 to TRBJ2-6; 8 bases line up with TRBD1. The length of the CDR3 is 15 residues. Germline V CDR1 and CDR2: MNHNS, SASEGT. V gave up 6 bases and J gave up 2 bases; unmatched junction bases: 3.

This clone was detected only once. V gene TRBV7-9 combines with J gene TRBJ2-5; D might be TRBD2 (5 bases). Germline V gene data show CDR1 as SEHNR and CDR2 as FQNEAQ (reference sequence). The CDR3 totals 13 residues. V lost 3 bases and J lost 2, with 7 bases in between. The CDR3 bases are TGTGCCAGCAGCTTCGGGGTACAAGAGACCCAGTACTTC. Residues: CASSFGVQETQYF.

The chain employs TRBV12-5 and TRBJ2-3, with TRBD2 matching 8 bases. Germline V CDR1 and CDR2: LGHNT, FRNRAP. The CDR3 sequence is 13 residues long. Trimming removed 6 bases from V and 3 bases from J; junction bases left unmatched: 2. The CDR3 region has the DNA TGTGCTAGTGGCCGGGGGGGGACAGATACGCAGTATTTT. Amino acids: CASGRGGTDTQYF.

This clone has only one observation. The rearrangement links TRBV6-5 to TRBJ1-6; TRBD1 matches 10 bases. The CDR3 is 14 residues long. J was trimmed by 10 bases and V by 7 bases; bases with no gene match: 7. The germline gives CDR1 MNHEY, CDR2 SVGAGI. CDR3 DNA: TGTGCCAGCACCCTCGGGACAGGGGACTCACCCCTCCACTTT. It yields the protein CASTLGTGDSPLHF.

This sequence joins TRBV5-1 and TRBJ2-5; 8 bases map to TRBD1. This CDR3 contains 15 residues. Trimming cost V 5 bases and J 5 bases; bases outside gene matches: 11. The germline CDR1 and CDR2 sequences are SGHRS and YFSETQ. Here the CDR3 DNA reads TGCGCCAGCAGTCTCAGGCAGGGGGCGTTGGAGACCCAGTACTTC. It is translated as CASSLRQGALETQYF.

This chain links TRBV7-9 with TRBJ1-4; D possibly corresponds to TRBD1 (6 bases). V was shortened by 4 bases and J by 7 bases, with 16 bases between the two germline ends. The CDR3 consists of 15 residues. Germline values: CDR1 SEHNR, CDR2 FQNEAQ (reference sequence). CDR3 DNA: TGTGCCAGCAGCTCTAGTGCGGGGGGCGGTGAAAAACTGTTTTTT. Translation: CASSSSAGGGEKLFF.

The chain joins TRBV30 to TRBJ2-3; no clear D gene. V lost 0 bases to trimming and J lost 6 bases, with 4 bases between them. This CDR3 has 11 residues. In germline, CDR1 is GTSNPN, CDR2 SVGIG (reference sequence). The CDR3 is CAWSVGDTQYF. In nucleotides, the CDR3 is TGTGCCTGGAGTGTCGGGGATACGCAGTATTTT. The complete variable domain, with remaining parts taken from reference TRBV30 and TRBJ2-3, reads SQTIHQWPATLVQPVGSPLSLECTVEGTSNPNLYWYRQAAGRGLQLLFYSVGIGQISSEVPQNLSASRPQDRQFILSSKKLLLSDSGFYLCAWSVGDTQYFGPGTRLTVL.

The chain uses TRBV5-5 and TRBJ1-4, with 8 bases that match TRBD1. Germline CDR1 SGHKS, CDR2 YYEKEE (reference sequence). V shed 0 bases, J shed 8 bases, and the junction held 3 bases outside the gene matches. The CDR3 spans 14 residues. The CDR3 DNA is TGTGCCAGCAGCTTGGGACAGGGGTTGGAAAAACTGTTTTTT. The encoded protein is CASSLGQGLEKLFF.

This chain uses TRBV7-2 with TRBJ2-1; weak D call: TRBD2 (6 bases). CDR1 is SGHTA and CDR2 is FQGNSA in the germline V gene. This CDR3 has 15 amino acids. Trimming took 5 bases from V and 0 from J, leaving 11 bases between them. The CDR3 bases are TGTGCCAGCAGCCGTAGCGGAACCTCCTACAATGAGCAGTTCTTC. Translating gives CASSRSGTSYNEQFF.

This clone has a single count. This sequence joins TRBV19 and TRBJ2-3; D possibly corresponds to TRBD2 (6 bases). The CDR3 sequence is 15 residues long. Germline loops: CDR1 LNHDA, CDR2 SQIVND (reference sequence). V gave up 4 bases and J gave up 0 bases, with 11 bases separating them. For the CDR3, the DNA is TGTGCCAGTAGTAATAGCGGAGATAGCACAGATACGCAGTATTTT. Protein product: CASSNSGDSTDTQYF.

The chain has TRBV6-4 and TRBJ2-1; TRBD2 might be the D (7 bases). The V and J ends lost 2 bases and 8 bases respectively, with 16 bases between them. This CDR3 spans 15 amino acids. Germline values: CDR1 MRHNA, CDR2 SNTAGT. The CDR3, as DNA: TGTGCCAGCAGTGACGGGAGGGGGAGTAGTGATGAGCAGTTCTTC. Translated, it gives CASSDGRGSSDEQFF.

V is TRBV5-1 and J is TRBJ2-5, with 13 bases that match TRBD2. The V segment lost 4 bases and the J segment 5 bases; nucleotides outside the gene matches: 8. The CDR3 runs to 16 residues. Germline values: CDR1 SGHRS, CDR2 YFSETQ. DNA of the CDR3: TGCGCCAGCAGCGGCGGACTAGCGGGAGTTTGGGAGACCCAGTACTTC. Its protein is CASSGGLAGVWETQYF.

V usage is TRBV7-2 and J usage is TRBJ2-2, with 7 bases that match TRBD1. CDR1 SGHTA and CDR2 FQGNSA come from the germline V gene. There are 14 residues in the CDR3. Losses at the gene ends were 3 bases for V and 6 bases for J; bases not matched to a gene: 4. The CDR3 here is CASSLYGQAGELFF. For the CDR3, the DNA is TGTGCCAGCAGCTTGTACGGACAGGCCGGGGAGCTGTTTTTT.

The chain combines TRBV5-1 with TRBJ1-1, with TRBD1 matching 7 bases. V shed 4 bases, J shed 1 base, and the junction held 4 bases outside the gene matches. From germline, CDR1 is SGHRS and CDR2 YFSETQ. The CDR3 has 14 residues. The CDR3 region has the DNA TGCGCCAGCAGCGTGACAGGGCCGAACACTGAAGCTTTCTTT. It codes for CASSVTGPNTEAFF.

The V gene is TRBV5-6, the J gene TRBJ2-7; TRBD2 matches 8 bases. The germline gives CDR1 SGHDT, CDR2 YYEEEE. The V segment lost 4 bases and the J segment 5 bases; nucleotides outside the gene matches: 11. This CDR3 comprises 15 residues. In nucleotides, the CDR3 is TGTGCCAGCAGCCCTGCTCCTAGCGGGTACCACGAGCAGTACTTC. It codes for CASSPAPSGYHEQYF.

The chain joins TRBV5-1 to TRBJ2-1; D is perhaps TRBD2 (5 bases). Germline values: CDR1 SGHRS, CDR2 YFSETQ. The CDR3 sequence is 14 residues long. V was trimmed by 4 bases and J by 9 bases, leaving 17 bases between them. CDR3 sequence reads: CASSTGNSPREQFF. The CDR3 nucleotides are TGCGCCAGCAGCACCGGGAACTCGCCACGTGAGCAGTTCTTC.